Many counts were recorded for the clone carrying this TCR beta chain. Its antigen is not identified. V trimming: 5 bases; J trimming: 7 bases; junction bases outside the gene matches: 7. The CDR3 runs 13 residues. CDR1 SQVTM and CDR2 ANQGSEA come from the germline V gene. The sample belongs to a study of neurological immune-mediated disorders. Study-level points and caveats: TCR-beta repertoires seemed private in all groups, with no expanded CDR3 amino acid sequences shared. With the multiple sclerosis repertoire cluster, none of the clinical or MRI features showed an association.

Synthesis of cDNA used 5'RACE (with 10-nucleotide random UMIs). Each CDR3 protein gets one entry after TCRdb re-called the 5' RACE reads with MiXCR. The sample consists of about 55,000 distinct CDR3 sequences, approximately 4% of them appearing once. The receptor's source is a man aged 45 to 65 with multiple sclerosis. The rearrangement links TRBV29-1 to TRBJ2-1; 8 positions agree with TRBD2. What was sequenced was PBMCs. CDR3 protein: CSVRDGGANEQFF. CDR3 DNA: TGCAGCGTTCGCGACGGGGGGGCGAATGAGCAGTTCTTC.